The 7 T cell receptor beta chains in this list originate from one sample, sequenced in a study of blood T cells in healthy people across ages. Then a second PCR, running about 6 to 12 cycles, was carried out with a sample-barcoded 5' primer and a J-beta primer mix. TCRdb re-called the 5' RACE reads through MiXCR, storing one row per CDR3 protein. Of over 600,000 distinct CDR3 sequences listed, around a fifth were seen once; the top ten hold 3.5% to 4%. Material for sequencing was blood. The receptors here all came from a man between 70 and 80 years old in good health.

V gene TRBV7-2 combines with J gene TRBJ2-2; the D is unclear. Deletions cut 5 bases from V and 0 bases from J, with 16 bases between. The CDR3 is 17 amino acids. CDR1 SGHTA and CDR2 FQGNSA come from the germline V gene. The CDR3 nucleotides read TGTGCCAGCAGCCCCCTAGTGGAGCACCCGAACACCGGGGAGCTGTTTTTT. This translates into CASSPLVEHPNTGELFF.

J is TRBJ2-1 and V is TRBV21-1; the listed D gene, TRBD2, was not tested against the DNA. TRBV21-1 is deemed a pseudogene. This CDR3 contains 19 residues. The CDR3: CASSKGRGASGKSYNEQFF. Written as DNA, the CDR3 is TGTGCCAGCAGCAAAGGAAGGGGGGCTAGCGGGAAAAGCTACAATGAGCAGTTCTTC.

This clonotype has only a few counts. Germline and junction disagree at one end, which may indicate a read error. V usage is TRBV24-1 and J usage is TRBJ2-3; weak D call: TRBD2 (5 bases). The CDR3 totals 13 residues. CDR1 and CDR2 from the germline V gene are KGHDR and SFDVKD. CDR3 in amino acids: CATSDSGTDTQYF. CDR3 bases: TGTGCCACCAGTGATAGCGGCACGGATACGCAGTATTTT.

This clonotype was picked up a small number of times. The V gene is TRBV5-1, the J gene TRBJ2-5; TRBD2 aligns across 14 bases. Germline CDR1 and CDR2: SGHRS and YFSETQ. The CDR3 consists of 15 residues. Trimming at V came to 4 bases and at J to 11 bases, leaving 10 bases not matched to a gene. The CDR3 DNA follows: TGCGCCAGCAGCAATCCGACTAGCGGGAGGGGTGAGCAGTACTTC. Translated, it gives CASSNPTSGRGEQYF.

This clonotype was seen only a few times. The chain is built from TRBV3-1 and TRBJ2-3, with TRBD2 as a possible D gene (6 bases). V dropped 4 bases and J dropped 6 bases, with 17 bases sitting between them. The CDR3 consists of 15 residues. Looked up from germline, CDR1 is LGHDT and CDR2 is YNNKEL (reference sequence). This CDR3 is CASSPRGGPWDTQYF. CDR3 nucleotides: TGTGCCAGCAGCCCCCGGGGAGGCCCCTGGGATACGCAGTATTTT.

This clonotype was detected only a few times. This chain links TRBV12-3 or TRBV12-4 with TRBJ1-4; TRBD1 matches at 10 bases. CDR3 length equals 18 residues. J gave up 7 bases and V 0 bases, and 11 bases lay outside the gene matches. CDR3 sequence (DNA): TGTGCCAGCAGTTTAGCGATCCCCGGGCGGACAGGGGGTGAAAAACTGTTTTTT. Its translation: CASSLAIPGRTGGEKLFF.

Only a few counts were recorded for this clonotype. The chain carries TRBV3-1 and TRBJ2-3; 7 bases are shared with TRBD2. The CDR3 has 13 amino acids. Germline CDR1 is LGHDT and CDR2 is YNNKEL (reference sequence). V lost 4 bases and J lost 4; bases outside the gene matches: 2. CDR3 protein: CASSPTSPDTQYF. Here the CDR3 DNA reads TGTGCCAGCAGCCCGACTAGCCCAGATACGCAGTATTTT.